Following are 13 T cell receptor beta chains from one sample sequenced in a study of T cell repertoires in cytomegalovirus infection. TCRdb reprocessed the reads via MiXCR and lists one record per CDR3 protein. The table lists 550,000 to 700,000 distinct CDR3 sequences, 40% of them singletons. These receptors lack a known antigen. The source was cultured PBMCs, collected from culture after CMV antigen stimulation. The receptors were gathered from a human donor in good health (CMV status not recorded). Some clones in this sample may be carry-over from other donors' samples.

V is TRBV12-3 or TRBV12-4 and J is TRBJ1-5; 8 nucleotides line up with TRBD1. The CDR3 runs 15 residues. The V gene end was trimmed by 5 bases and the J gene end by 6 bases; junction bases not matched to a gene: 9. This CDR3 is CASSRGQGAGQPQHF. The CDR3 nucleotides are TGTGCCAGCAGTCGGGGGCAGGGGGCTGGTCAGCCCCAGCATTTT.

This rearrangement joins TRBV12-5 to TRBJ2-2, with 9 nucleotides matching TRBD1. V was clipped by 4 bases and J by 3 bases; unmatched bases: 9. CDR1 is LGHNT and CDR2 is FRNRAP in the germline V gene. There are 17 residues in the CDR3. The chain's CDR3 is CASGSIGGTGYTGELFF. The CDR3 nucleotides are TGTGCTAGTGGTTCCATAGGGGGGACAGGGTACACCGGGGAGCTGTTTTTT.

This clonotype was observed a handful of times. V is TRBV7-2 and J is TRBJ2-1; 10 bases are a match to TRBD2. CDR3 length: 16 residues. Trimming removed 4 bases from V and 7 bases from J; junction bases left unmatched: 10. Germline V gene sequence: CDR1 SGHTA, CDR2 FQGNSA. In nucleotides, the CDR3 is TGTGCCAGCAGCTCCCCCAGCGGGAGGGCCTTAAATGAGCAGTTCTTC. Protein sequence: CASSSPSGRALNEQFF.

There are a few counts of this clonotype. This chain links TRBV12-3 or TRBV12-4 with TRBJ2-3; 10 bases line up with TRBD2. J gave up 2 bases and V 3 bases, and 8 bases lay outside the gene matches. This CDR3 is built from 17 residues. The CDR3: CASSLKSSGGYTDTQYF. The CDR3 DNA reads as TGTGCCAGCAGTTTGAAGTCTAGCGGGGGATACACAGATACGCAGTATTTT.

This chain joins TRBV2 and TRBJ2-7, with 7 bases aligning to TRBD1. Losses at the gene ends were 10 bases for V and 0 bases for J; bases not matched to a gene: 6. The CDR3 is made up of 13 amino acids. Germline CDR1 is SNHLY and CDR2 is FYNNEI. This chain's CDR3 is CAIYRDSSYEQYF. The CDR3 bases are TGTGCCATCTATCGGGACAGCTCCTACGAGCAGTACTTC. Combining the CDR3 with reference TRBV2 and TRBJ2-7 gives the whole variable domain EPEVTQTPSHQVTQMGQEVILRCVPISNHLYFYWYRQILGQKVEFLVSFYNNEISEKSEIFDDQFSVERPDGSNFTLKIRSTKLEDSAMYFCAIYRDSSYEQYFGPGTRLTVT.

DNA of the CDR3: TGTGCCAGCAGGCCCGACCGGACGGGAGGCTACACCTTC. It yields the protein CASRPDRTGGYTF. V gene TRBV5-4 combines with J gene TRBJ1-2; D gene unclear. This CDR3 contains 13 residues. Germline V CDR1 and CDR2: SGHNT, YYREEE (reference sequence). V dropped 5 bases and J dropped 8 bases, with 16 bases sitting between them.

This rearrangement joins TRBV7-2 to TRBJ2-7; D gene uncertain. The CDR3 is made up of 14 amino acids. The V gene lost 1 base and the J gene lost 5 bases, with 12 bases spanning the gap. Germline-derived CDR1 and CDR2 are SGHTA and FQGNSA. The CDR3 loop is CASSLEFPGDEQYF. The CDR3 nucleotides read TGTGCCAGCAGCTTAGAGTTTCCAGGAGACGAGCAGTACTTC.

The chain couples TRBV19 to TRBJ2-1, with D perhaps TRBD1 (5 bases). V was cut by 6 bases and J by 10 bases, with 16 bases left in between. CDR3 length equals 13 residues. CDR1 LNHDA and CDR2 SQIVND come from the germline V gene (reference sequence). This CDR3 reads CASSPQGLGEQFF. DNA of the CDR3: TGTGCCAGTAGCCCGCAGGGATTAGGGGAGCAGTTCTTC.

This clonotype was observed a single time. V gene TRBV5-1 combines with J gene TRBJ1-1; D call uncertain. The germline V gene has CDR1 SGHRS and CDR2 YFSETQ. This CDR3 is 17 amino acids long. The V gene lost 1 base and the J gene lost 0 bases, with 16 bases spanning the gap. CDR3 nucleotides: TGCGCCAGCAGCTTGAACCCGGACGGTCGCTTGAACACTGAAGCTTTCTTT. Translation gives CASSLNPDGRLNTEAFF.

The chain couples TRBV6-2 or TRBV6-3 to TRBJ2-7, with D tentatively TRBD2 (5 bases). The germline V gene has CDR1 MNHEY and CDR2 SVGEGT. CDR3 length equals 16 residues. The ends were cut back, 6 bases at V and 0 bases at J, with 18 bases in the middle. DNA of the CDR3: TGTGCCAGCAGGGTCGCCCTAGCAATCTTCTCCTACGAGCAGTACTTC. Its translation: CASRVALAIFSYEQYF.

This clonotype was recorded at least ten times. V and J are TRBV7-6 and TRBJ2-5; no definite D call. CDR3 size: 14 residues. Germline V CDR1 and CDR2: SGHVS, FNYEAQ. V lost 2 bases, J lost 1 base, and 8 bases lay in between. This chain's CDR3 is CASSLIRAQETQYF. For the CDR3, the DNA is TGTGCCAGCAGCTTAATACGGGCCCAAGAGACCCAGTACTTC.

This sequence joins TRBV28 and TRBJ1-5; D perhaps matches TRBD1 (5 bases). Between the trimmed V and J ends, which lost 6 bases and 8 bases, there was a span of 17 bases. The CDR3 totals 14 residues. Germline CDR1 is MDHEN and CDR2 is SYDVKM. CDR3 nucleotides: TGTGCCAGCAGGGGACCCCCGAAGGTGAAGCCCCAGCATTTT. Translated, it gives CASRGPPKVKPQHF.

The genes are TRBV7-6 and TRBJ1-2, with a weak D call TRBD1 (5 bases). The germline V gene has CDR1 SGHVS and CDR2 FNYEAQ. The V gene lost 5 bases and the J gene lost 4 bases, with 14 bases spanning the gap. This CDR3 has 14 amino acids. CDR3 amino acids: CASSPSGAGYGYTF. CDR3 DNA sequence: TGTGCCAGCAGCCCGTCTGGGGCGGGCTATGGCTACACCTTC.